Presented here are 8 T cell receptor beta chains from one specimen sequenced in a study of identical twins. Each CDR3 protein is one row after TCRdb ran MiXCR on the 5' RACE reads. The data contain some 900,000 distinct CDR3 sequences, about 12% of them seen just once; the ten biggest clones take up roughly 1.6%. The sample was also reused in another study, on yellow fever vaccine responses in identical twins.

Material: PBMCs. The receptor set was obtained from a woman aged 18-29 years in good health.

This clonotype occurred a few times. The chain is built from TRBV4-1 and TRBJ2-1; D may be TRBD2 (6 bases). CDR3 length: 17 residues. V lost 4 bases and J 3 bases, leaving 19 bases between the germline ends. The V gene's germline CDR1 is MGHRA and CDR2 YSYEKL. The CDR3 region has the DNA TGCGCCAGCAGCCGATTTCCCCGGACTATCAACTACAATGAGCAGTTCTTC. It codes for CASSRFPRTINYNEQFF.

The chain joins TRBV6-5 to TRBJ2-1, with 8 bases lining up with TRBD2. The junction had 7 bases not matched to a gene; V was cut back by 5 bases and J by 4 bases. The CDR3 length is 15 residues. The germline CDR1 and CDR2 sequences are MNHEY and SVGAGI. The CDR3 spells CASSILAEGYNEQFF. Here the CDR3 DNA reads TGTGCCAGCAGTATACTAGCGGAGGGATACAATGAGCAGTTCTTC.

This clonotype was recorded at least ten times. The chain links TRBV6-5 to TRBJ2-3; D is unresolved. This CDR3 spans 15 amino acids. V lost 0 bases and J 2 bases, leaving 9 bases between the germline ends. The V gene's germline CDR1 is MNHEY and CDR2 SVGAGI. CDR3 sequence reads: CASSYSGLNTDTQYF. CDR3 in DNA: TGTGCCAGCAGTTACTCAGGCCTAAACACAGATACGCAGTATTTT.

This clonotype occurred a few times. CDR3 protein: CASSLAGQGGGYTF. The CDR3 DNA follows: TGTGCCAGCAGTTTAGCGGGACAGGGAGGTGGCTACACCTTC. This chain joins TRBV12-3 or TRBV12-4 and TRBJ1-2; 9 nucleotides line up with TRBD1. Unmatched junction bases numbered 3, after V lost 0 bases and J lost 7 bases. The CDR3 length is 14 residues.

This clonotype came up a few times. CDR3 sequence: CAAKQGANNEKLFF. CDR3 DNA sequence: TGTGCCGCCAAACAGGGGGCGAATAATGAAAAACTGTTTTTT. V usage is TRBV10-3 and J usage is TRBJ1-4; 9 positions match TRBD1. V gave up 11 bases and J gave up 4 bases; unmatched junction bases: 8. The CDR3 consists of 14 residues. Germline CDR1 reads ENHRY; CDR2 reads SYGVKD.

This clonotype was seen a handful of times. The chain has TRBV11-3 and TRBJ2-3, with unresolved D. This CDR3 region has 14 residues. V was shortened by 4 bases and J by 4 bases, with 12 bases between the two germline ends. Germline V lookup: CDR1 SGHNT, CDR2 YENEEA. Here the CDR3 reads CASSSPSRADTQYF. The CDR3 DNA reads as TGTGCCAGCAGCTCCCCGTCCCGGGCAGATACGCAGTATTTT.

There are a few counts of this clonotype. The chain recombines TRBV6-5 with TRBJ2-3; D unresolved. V lost 2 bases to trimming and J lost 2 bases, with 8 bases between them. The CDR3 has 14 residues. Germline V lookup: CDR1 MNHEY, CDR2 SVGAGI. In DNA form, the CDR3 reads TGTGCCAGCAGTTACGGCAGGCACACAGATACGCAGTATTTT. This codes for CASSYGRHTDTQYF.

This clonotype was seen more than once but under ten times. The chain carries TRBV5-1 and TRBJ2-3; tentatively, D is TRBD2 (7 bases). Between the trimmed V and J ends, which lost 0 bases and 6 bases, there was a span of 11 bases. The CDR3 sequence is 14 residues long. Germline CDR1 and CDR2: SGHRS and YFSETQ. The CDR3 nucleotides read TGCGCCAGCAGCTTGGAGGGGGGGCTGGATACGCAGTATTTT. Protein sequence: CASSLEGGLDTQYF.